The sequence of this T cell receptor (beta chain) was determined in a study of PD-1 blockade in classical Hodgkin lymphoma. General study results and limits: Newly diagnosed patients reportedly trailed healthy donors in baseline TCR diversity. Repertoire differences lack defined causes, possibly disease activity or prior therapy.

A note on this clone: The antigen is undetermined.

Some clones are missing from TCRdb's copy, which holds only in-frame ones; the method was immunoSEQ multiplex PCR. The sample carries about 21,000 clones, just under 90% recorded once. Regarding time point: newly diagnosed, previously untreated cHL patient sample. The authors enriched CD8+ T cells from thawed PBMCs via magnetic negative selection. Newly diagnosed, untreated classical Hodgkin lymphoma PBMCs served as comparison. Deletions cut 4 bases from V and 8 bases from J, with 15 bases between. Germline-derived CDR1 and CDR2 are SNHLY and FYNNEI. CDR3 length: 14 residues. What was sequenced was CD8+ T cells from blood. The J gene is TRBJ2-1, the V gene TRBV2, with D maybe TRBD2 (6 bases). This sequence originates from a human donor with classical Hodgkin lymphoma. The CDR3 reads CASSGGTAWDEQFF. In DNA form, the CDR3 reads TGTGCCAGCAGTGGCGGGACGGCCTGGGATGAGCAGTTCTTC.